This TCR beta chain was identified during a study of control samples from healthy donors and cancer patients. Clones were sequenced by immunoSEQ multiplex PCR, and TCRdb holds only the in-frame ones, with some missing. The sample includes over 85,000 clones, 92% of them seen just once. The CDR3 spans 16 residues. Per germline, CDR1 LNHDA and CDR2 SQIVND (reference sequence). Trimming took 1 base from V and 1 from J, leaving 11 bases between them. This chain links TRBV19 with TRBJ1-5, with D hard to call. The sequence was obtained from a woman in her late teens or twenties in good health. Sample: blood. CDR3 sequence: CASSIGQVGSNQPQHF. The CDR3 coding sequence is TGTGCCAGTAGTATAGGGCAGGTCGGGAGCAATCAGCCCCAGCATTTT.